This entry is about one TCR beta chain. These data originate in a study of cytomegalovirus exposure and HLA in healthy donors. CDR1 and CDR2 (germline): MDHEN, SYDVKM. Trimming took off 2 bases at V and 5 bases at J, with 15 bases between the two ends. This CDR3 has 16 residues. Profiled with immunoSEQ multiplex PCR; TCRdb holds only in-frame clones, not every one. The sample holds 95,000 to 150,000 clones, 90% to 95% seen once. The chain is built from TRBV28 and TRBJ2-2, with D maybe TRBD1 (5 bases). The source of this sequence is a woman aged 18-30 years in good health and CMV-seronegative. Sequencing was performed on PBMCs. The DNA for the CDR3 is TGTGCCAGCAGTTTAGCTCTAAGGGGTCGAACCGGGGAGCTGTTTTTT. Translated, it gives CASSLALRGRTGELFF. The variable domain in full, with the rest retrieved from reference TRBV28 and TRBJ2-2, is DVKVTQSSRYLVKRTGEKVFLECVQDMDHENMFWYRQDPGLGLRLIYFSYDVKMKEKGDIPEGYSVSREKKERFSLILESASTNQTSMYLCASSLALRGRTGELFFGEGSRLTVL.